This TCR beta chain was recovered during a study of CD8+ T cells in alopecia areata. Overall study: Dosing with tofacitinib proceeded for 6 to 18 months, followed by 6 months off drug.

Broader study findings: Patients displayed less clarity in TCR sharing than mice, a finding possibly related to HLA. Compared with normal scalp, lesional scalp had higher clonality and more expanded CD8+ clones.

Remarks on this clone: Antigen unknown.

Lesional scalp punch biopsies and peripheral blood came from alopecia areata patients. It was cDNA, reverse transcribed from extracted RNA, that served as the sequencing template. Sequenced by immunoSEQ multiplex PCR; TCRdb stores in-frame clones only, minus some. In the table there are 120,000 to 150,000 clones, approximately 50% of which are singletons. The receptor comes from a human donor with alopecia areata. The specimen sequenced was CD4+ T cells sorted from blood.

This CDR3 reads CASSEGQGGYNEQFF. The CDR3 nucleotides read TGTGCCAGCAGCGAAGGACAGGGAGGGTACAATGAGCAGTTCTTC. The V call is TRBV7-2, the J call TRBJ2-1; possibly TRBD1 for D (8 bases). Per germline, CDR1 SGHTA and CDR2 FQGNSA. This CDR3 contains 15 residues. Trimming took 5 bases from V and 4 from J, leaving 15 bases between them.